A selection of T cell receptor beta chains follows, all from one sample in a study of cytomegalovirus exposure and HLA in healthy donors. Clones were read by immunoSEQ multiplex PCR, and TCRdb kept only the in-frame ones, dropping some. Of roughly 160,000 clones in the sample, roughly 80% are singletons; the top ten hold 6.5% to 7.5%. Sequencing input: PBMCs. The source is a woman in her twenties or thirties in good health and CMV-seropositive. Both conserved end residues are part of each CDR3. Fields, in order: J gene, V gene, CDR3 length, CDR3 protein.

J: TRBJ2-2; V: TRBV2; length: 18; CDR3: CASSWGTSGGEYTGELFF
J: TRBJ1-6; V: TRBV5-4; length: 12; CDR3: CASSLSDSPLHF
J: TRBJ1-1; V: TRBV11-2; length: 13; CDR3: CASSLVGGEGAFF
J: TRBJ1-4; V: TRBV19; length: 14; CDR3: CASSIQGLYEKLFF
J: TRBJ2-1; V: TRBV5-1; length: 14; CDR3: CASSSAGRSNEQFF
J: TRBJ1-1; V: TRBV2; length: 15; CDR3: CASSEQGFTNTEAFF
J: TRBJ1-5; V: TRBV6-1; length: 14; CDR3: CASNRGQYNQPQHF
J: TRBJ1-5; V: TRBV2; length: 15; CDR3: CASSEWGGINQPQHF
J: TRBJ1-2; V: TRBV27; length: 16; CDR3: CASSFLPLTGQDGYTF
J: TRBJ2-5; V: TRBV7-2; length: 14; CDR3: CASSLVVSQETQYF
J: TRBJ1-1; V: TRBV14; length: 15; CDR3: CASSPGAGVRSEAFF
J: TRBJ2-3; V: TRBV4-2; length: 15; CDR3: CASSLTGGVADTQYF
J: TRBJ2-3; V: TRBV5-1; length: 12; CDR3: CASSLALDTQYF
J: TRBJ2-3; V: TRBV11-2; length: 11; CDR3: CASSSRVPQYF
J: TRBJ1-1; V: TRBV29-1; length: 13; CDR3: CSPLRDLNTEAFF
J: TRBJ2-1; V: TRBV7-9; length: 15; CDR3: CSSSLTWGGNNEQFF
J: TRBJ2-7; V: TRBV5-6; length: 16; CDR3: CASSLRRAQLSYEQYF
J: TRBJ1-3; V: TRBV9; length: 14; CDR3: CASSVRSSGNTIYF
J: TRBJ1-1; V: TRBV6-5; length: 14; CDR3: CASRYDRGATEAFF
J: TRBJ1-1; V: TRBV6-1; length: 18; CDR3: CASSEALWTGWGGTEAFF
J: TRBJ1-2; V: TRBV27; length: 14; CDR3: CASSLRQGAKGYTF
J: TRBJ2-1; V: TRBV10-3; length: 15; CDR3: CAISDRTSGNNEQFF
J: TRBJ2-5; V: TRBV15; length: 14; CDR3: CATSSRDRQETQYF
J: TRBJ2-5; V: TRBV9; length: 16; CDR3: CASSPSSGGAQETQYF
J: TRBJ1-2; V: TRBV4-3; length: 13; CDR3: CASSLGQNYGYTF
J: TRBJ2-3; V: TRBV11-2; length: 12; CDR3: CASSSSGRTQYF
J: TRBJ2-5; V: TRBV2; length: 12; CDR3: CASSGTGETQYF
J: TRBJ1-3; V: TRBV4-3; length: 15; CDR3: CASSPLTEAGNTIYF
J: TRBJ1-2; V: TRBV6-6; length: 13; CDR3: CASSYDRNYGYTF
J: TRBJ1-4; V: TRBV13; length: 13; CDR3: CATRRRTNEKLFF
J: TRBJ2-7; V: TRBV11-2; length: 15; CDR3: CASRRHWDRTYEQYF
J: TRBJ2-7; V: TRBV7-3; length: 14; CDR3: CASSDGGPVYEQYF
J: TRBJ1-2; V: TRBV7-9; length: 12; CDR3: CASTGSTYGYTF
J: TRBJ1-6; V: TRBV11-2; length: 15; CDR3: CASSSVGTGISPLHF
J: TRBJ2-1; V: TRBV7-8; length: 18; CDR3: CASSQRTSGGYSYNEQFF
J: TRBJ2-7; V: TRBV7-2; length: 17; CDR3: CASSLTPGTGTGYEQYF
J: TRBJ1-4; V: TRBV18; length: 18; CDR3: CASSRILDRDQTNEKLFF
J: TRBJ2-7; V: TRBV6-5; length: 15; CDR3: CASSPSGGRPYEQYF
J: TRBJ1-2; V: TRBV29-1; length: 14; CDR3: CSVREGQGAYGYTF
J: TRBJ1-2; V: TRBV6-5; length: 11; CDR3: CASRQGFGYTF
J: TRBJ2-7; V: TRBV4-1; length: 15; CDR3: CASSQVAVTNYEQYF
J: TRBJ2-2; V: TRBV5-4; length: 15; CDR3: CASSLGLDVTGELFF
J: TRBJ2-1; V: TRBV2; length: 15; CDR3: CASSASPTGEGEQFF
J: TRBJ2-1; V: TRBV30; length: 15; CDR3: CAWSVASGGAYEQFF
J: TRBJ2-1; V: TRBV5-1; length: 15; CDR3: CATSPAGGAYNEQFF
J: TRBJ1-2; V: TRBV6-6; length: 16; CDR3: CASSYGDRGRDYGYTF
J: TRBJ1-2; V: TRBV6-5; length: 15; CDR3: CASSSADRGHGGYTF
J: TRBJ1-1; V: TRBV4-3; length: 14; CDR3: CASSQRQGLTEAFF
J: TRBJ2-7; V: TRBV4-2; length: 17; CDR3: CASSLTWRDRKAYEQYF
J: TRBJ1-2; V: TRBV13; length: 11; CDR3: CASSLEPLYTF
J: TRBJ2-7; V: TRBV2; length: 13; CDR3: CASPTANSYEQYF
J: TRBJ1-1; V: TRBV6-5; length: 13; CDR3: CASSRTQGGEAFF
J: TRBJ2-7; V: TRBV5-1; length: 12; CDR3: CASSATRYEQYF
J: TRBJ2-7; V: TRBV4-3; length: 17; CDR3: CASSQDNIPGQSYEQYF